This is a list of T cell receptor beta chains from one sample in a study of T cells after yellow fever vaccination. TCRdb used MiXCR to reprocess the 5' RACE reads, holding one entry per CDR3 protein. The repertoire holds a few hundred thousand distinct CDR3 sequences, with 3.6% as singletons. This specimen consisted of PBMCs, obtained 15 days after the yellow fever booster vaccination. These receptors all stem from a man between 18 and 35 years old who received the YFV17D yellow fever vaccine. Each CDR3 is given with its conserved first and last residue. D genes are given only for firm matches. Size is stated for part of the rows, as once, few or many counts, or as a class when the clone is expanded.

d_call	clone_size	v_call	j_call	cdr3_nt	cdr3_aa
NA	many	TRBV7-2	TRBJ2-5	TGTGCCAGCAGCCGAGACCGGGAGACCCAGTACTTC	CASSRDRETQYF
NA	many	TRBV6-2/TRBV6-3	TRBJ2-2	TGTGCCAGCTCTGAGCTGTTTTTT	CASSELFF
TRBD2	many	TRBV14	TRBJ2-7	TGTGCCAGCAGCCACCCCGGGGAGGGCGCGGGCGAGCAGTACTTC	CASSHPGEGAGEQYF
TRBD1	few	TRBV18	TRBJ1-2	TGTGCCAGCTCACCTGTGGGACAGGGGGACTATGGCTACACCTTC	CASSPVGQGDYGYTF
NA	many	TRBV10-3	TRBJ2-1	TGTGCCATCAGTGAGGACAGAGAATACAATGAGCAGTTCTTC	CAISEDREYNEQFF
TRBD1	many	TRBV29-1	TRBJ1-1	TGCAGCGTCAGGGGGCTGGACACTGAAGCTTTCTTT	CSVRGLDTEAFF
TRBD2	many	TRBV4-1	TRBJ2-5	TGCGCCAGCAGCCACGGACTAGCGGGGGCCGAAGAGACCCAGTACTTC	CASSHGLAGAEETQYF
TRBD2	many	TRBV6-6	TRBJ2-3	TGTGCCAGCAGTTTGCGAAGCGGGGTCACAGATACGCAGTATTTT	CASSLRSGVTDTQYF
NA	many	TRBV6-5	TRBJ2-3	TGTGCCAGCAACGAAATCGCGGCCGGGACAGATACGCAGTATTTT	CASNEIAAGTDTQYF
NA	many	TRBV20-1	TRBJ2-1	TGCAGTGCTAGAGTGTACAATGAGCAGTTCTTC	CSARVYNEQFF
TRBD1	many	TRBV5-1	TRBJ2-3	TGCGCCAGCAGCGATGTAACAGGGGGCATCGCAGATACGCAGTATTTT	CASSDVTGGIADTQYF
TRBD1	many	TRBV5-1	TRBJ1-2	TGCGCCAGCAGCTTGGCCCTTGGACAGGGGGAGGGCTACACCTTC	CASSLALGQGEGYTF
NA	many	TRBV10-3	TRBJ2-7	TGTGCCATCAGTGACACTAAGGGACGGATCGAGCAGTACTTC	CAISDTKGRIEQYF
NA	many	TRBV4-2	TRBJ2-3	TGTGCCAGCAGCCAAGGGTCCGGGGCAGATACGCAGTATTTT	CASSQGSGADTQYF
TRBD1	many	TRBV20-1	TRBJ1-2	TGCAGTGCTAGTTCGGGACAGGGGGCAGAGGGCTACACCTTC	CSASSGQGAEGYTF
NA	many	TRBV3-1	TRBJ1-2	TGTGCCAGCAGCCAAGGGGGCCGTCCGTCAGTATATGGCTACACCTTC	CASSQGGRPSVYGYTF
TRBD2	many	TRBV5-1	TRBJ2-1	TGCGCCAGCATGAGCGGGGGGCTCTGGGGGAATGAGCAGTTCTTC	CASMSGGLWGNEQFF
NA	many	TRBV6-5	TRBJ2-2	TGTGCCAGCAGTTACCGGGGGACCGGGGAGCTGTTTTTT	CASSYRGTGELFF
NA	many	TRBV14	TRBJ2-5	TGTGCCAGCAGCCTTCTGGACCGTATTGGGACCCAGTACTTC	CASSLLDRIGTQYF
NA	many	TRBV20-1	TRBJ2-3	TGCAGTGCTAGAGATGAGGGTCGGGCGAGCACAGATACGCAGTATTTT	CSARDEGRASTDTQYF
NA	many	TRBV24-1	TRBJ1-5	TGTGCCACCGGAGGGTCGTATAGCAATCAGCCCCAGCATTTT	CATGGSYSNQPQHF
NA	many	TRBV5-1	TRBJ2-3	TGCGCCAGCAGCTTGCTTCGCGGCACAGATACGCAGTATTTT	CASSLLRGTDTQYF
NA	NA	TRBV5-4	TRBJ1-2	TGTGCCAGCAGCTTGTCCGACCGGAAAGGCAGCGGCTACACCTTC	CASSLSDRKGSGYTF
NA	few	TRBV4-2	TRBJ1-4	TGTGCCAGCAGCCAAGAGGTCCGGGGAAATGAAAAACTGTTTTTT	CASSQEVRGNEKLFF
TRBD1	many	TRBV12-3/TRBV12-4	TRBJ2-1	TGTGCCAGCAGTTCCAGGGGGAACAATGAGCAGTTCTTC	CASSSRGNNEQFF
NA	many	TRBV4-1	TRBJ1-5	TGCGCCAGCAGCCAAGTCGGAGGGAGCCCCTCGAGCAATCAGCCCCAGCATTTT	CASSQVGGSPSSNQPQHF
NA	many	TRBV30	TRBJ1-2	TGTGCCTGGAGTGTACACAGTAGGGGGTACGGTGGCTACACCTTC	CAWSVHSRGYGGYTF
TRBD1	many	TRBV11-2	TRBJ1-1	TGTGCCAGCAGCACTCGGACAGGGAGGGCTGAAGCTTTCTTT	CASSTRTGRAEAFF
NA	many	TRBV7-6	TRBJ1-5	TGTGCCAGCAGCTATGGGACGGGGAGCAATCAGCCCCAGCATTTT	CASSYGTGSNQPQHF
NA	many	TRBV24-1	TRBJ2-5	TGTGCCACCAGTGAGCCCTCAGGGGCTGGGGAGACCCAGTACTTC	CATSEPSGAGETQYF
TRBD1	many	TRBV4-2	TRBJ2-3	TGTGCCAGCAGCTCCCTTTTTTCCGGGACAGGGGGAAACGCAGATACGCAGTATTTT	CASSSLFSGTGGNADTQYF
TRBD1	many	TRBV12-3/TRBV12-4	TRBJ2-7	TGTGCCAGCAGTCCCCAGGACAGGCTGGGGCAGTACTTC	CASSPQDRLGQYF
NA	many	TRBV5-1	TRBJ1-2	TGCGCCAGCAGCTTGGGGGGCAGGGACGCCTATGGCTACACCTTC	CASSLGGRDAYGYTF
NA	few	TRBV15	TRBJ2-3	TGTGCCACCAGCAGGACACTAGGCACAGATACGCAGTATTTT	CATSRTLGTDTQYF
TRBD2	NA	TRBV12-3/TRBV12-4	TRBJ2-5	TGTGCCAGCCATGGACTAGCGGGGGCCCGGGGGCCCCAGTACTTC	CASHGLAGARGPQYF
TRBD2	many	TRBV5-1	TRBJ2-3	TGCGCCAGCAGACTAGCGGGGACAGATACGCAGTATTTT	CASRLAGTDTQYF
NA	many	TRBV7-2	TRBJ2-7	TGTGCCAGCAGCTTAGGGGTCTGGGGGAGCTCCTACGAGCAGTACTTC	CASSLGVWGSSYEQYF
TRBD2	many	TRBV4-3	TRBJ2-2	TGCGCCAGCAGCCCCCACGGGGGGGGCACCGGGGAGCTGTTTTTT	CASSPHGGGTGELFF
NA	many	TRBV6-1	TRBJ1-1	TGTGCCAGCAGTGAAGTTGACCCGTGGGGGAACTTGTTCATGAACACTGAAGCTTTCTTT	CASSEVDPWGNLFMNTEAFF
NA	many	TRBV5-1	TRBJ1-4	TGCGCCAGCAGCATGGGAGCTGCAACTAATGAAAAACTGTTTTTT	CASSMGAATNEKLFF
NA	many	TRBV6-5	TRBJ1-6	TGTGCCAGCAAATTCGGAAGCTCCTATAATTCACCCCTCCACTTT	CASKFGSSYNSPLHF
NA	many	TRBV7-9	TRBJ2-2	TGTGCCAGCAGCTTATCTTGGGGGGAGAACACCGGGGAGCTGTTTTTT	CASSLSWGENTGELFF
TRBD2	many	TRBV6-4	TRBJ2-2	TGTGCCAGCAGTCCCGGACTAGGTTCCGACACCGGGGAGCTGTTTTTT	CASSPGLGSDTGELFF
NA	many	TRBV29-1	TRBJ2-2	TGCAGCGTCCCCCCCCCGTCGTCCCCGAACACCGGGGAGCTGTTTTTT	CSVPPPSSPNTGELFF
NA	many	TRBV5-8	TRBJ1-2	TGTGCCAGCAGCTTGCGGCGGGAGGGAGGCTACACCTTC	CASSLRREGGYTF
NA	many	TRBV20-1	TRBJ2-7	TGCAGTGCTAGAGCCGGCGGCAGGTCCTACGAGCAGTACTTC	CSARAGGRSYEQYF
NA	few	TRBV5-3	TRBJ1-1	TGTGCCAGAAGCTTGGTTAGGGGCCTGGAAGCTTTCTTT	CARSLVRGLEAFF
NA	many	TRBV7-8	TRBJ2-3	TGTGCCAGCAGCTTAATCGGGGTCGGGAGTCCAGATACGCAGTATTTT	CASSLIGVGSPDTQYF